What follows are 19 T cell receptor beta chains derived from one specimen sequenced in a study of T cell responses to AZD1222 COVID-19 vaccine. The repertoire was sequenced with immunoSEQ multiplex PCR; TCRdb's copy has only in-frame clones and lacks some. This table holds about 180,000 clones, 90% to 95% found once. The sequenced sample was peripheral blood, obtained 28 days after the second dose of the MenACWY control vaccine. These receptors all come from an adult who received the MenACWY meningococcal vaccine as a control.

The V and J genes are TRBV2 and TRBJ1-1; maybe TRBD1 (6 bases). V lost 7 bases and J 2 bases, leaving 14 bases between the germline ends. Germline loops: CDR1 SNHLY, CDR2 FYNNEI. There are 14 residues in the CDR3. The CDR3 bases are TGTGCCAGCATGCGGACAGAACTTAACACTGAAGCTTTCTTT. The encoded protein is CASMRTELNTEAFF.

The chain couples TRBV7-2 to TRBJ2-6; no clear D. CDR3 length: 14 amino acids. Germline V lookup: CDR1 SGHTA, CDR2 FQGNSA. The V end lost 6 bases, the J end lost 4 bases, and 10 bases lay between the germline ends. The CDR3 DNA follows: TGTGCCAGCAGTTCACAAACGGGGGCCAACGTCCTGACTTTC. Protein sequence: CASSSQTGANVLTF.

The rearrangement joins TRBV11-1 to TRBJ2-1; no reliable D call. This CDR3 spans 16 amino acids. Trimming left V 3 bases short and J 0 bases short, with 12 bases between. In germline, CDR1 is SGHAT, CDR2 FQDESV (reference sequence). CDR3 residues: CASSFYGRSSYNEQFF. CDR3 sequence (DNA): TGTGCCAGCAGCTTCTATGGGCGAAGCTCCTACAATGAGCAGTTCTTC. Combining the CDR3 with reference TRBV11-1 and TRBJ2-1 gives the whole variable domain EAEVAQSPRYKITEKSQAVAFWCDPISGHATLYWYRQILGQGPELLVQFQDESVVDDSQLPKDRFSAERLKGVDSTLKIQPAELGDSAMYLCASSFYGRSSYNEQFFGPGTRLTVL.

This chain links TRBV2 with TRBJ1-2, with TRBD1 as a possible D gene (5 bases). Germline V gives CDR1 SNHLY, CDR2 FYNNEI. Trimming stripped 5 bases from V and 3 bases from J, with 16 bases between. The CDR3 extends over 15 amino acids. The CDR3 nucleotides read TGTGCCAGCAGTCGTGGGGGGGTTTTGGACTATGGCTACACCTTC. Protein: CASSRGGVLDYGYTF.

Here the CDR3 reads CASSVGVTGDEQFF. For the CDR3, the DNA is TGTGCCAGCAGCGTAGGTGTGACAGGGGATGAGCAGTTCTTC. The V call is TRBV9, the J call TRBJ2-1; 8 nucleotides align to TRBD1. There are 14 residues in the CDR3. V lost 0 bases to trimming and J lost 8 bases; unmatched junction nucleotides: 4. Germline-derived CDR1 and CDR2 are SGDLS and YYNGEE. Combining the CDR3 with reference TRBV9 and TRBJ2-1 gives the whole variable domain DSGVTQTPKHLITATGQRVTLRCSPRSGDLSVYWYQQSLDQGLQFLIQYYNGEERAKGNILERFSAQQFPDLHSELNLSSLELGDSALYFCASSVGVTGDEQFFGPGTRLTVL.

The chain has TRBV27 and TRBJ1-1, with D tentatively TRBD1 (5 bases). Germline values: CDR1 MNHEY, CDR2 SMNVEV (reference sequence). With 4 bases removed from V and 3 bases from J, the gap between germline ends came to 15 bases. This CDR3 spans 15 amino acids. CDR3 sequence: CASSSPAGADTEAFF. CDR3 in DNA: TGTGCCAGCAGTTCCCCCGCCGGGGCTGACACTGAAGCTTTCTTT.

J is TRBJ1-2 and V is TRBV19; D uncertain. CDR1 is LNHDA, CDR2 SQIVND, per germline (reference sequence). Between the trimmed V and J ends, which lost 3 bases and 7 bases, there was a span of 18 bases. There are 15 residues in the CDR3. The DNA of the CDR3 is TGTGCCAGTAGTATGGCGGGGTTAAGTGCTGCTGGCTACACCTTC. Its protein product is CASSMAGLSAAGYTF.

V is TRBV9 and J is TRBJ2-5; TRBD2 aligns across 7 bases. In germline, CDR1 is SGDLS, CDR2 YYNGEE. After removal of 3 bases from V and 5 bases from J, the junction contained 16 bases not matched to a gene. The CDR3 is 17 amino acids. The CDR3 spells CASSGTPRRGGVETQYF. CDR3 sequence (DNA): TGTGCCAGCAGCGGTACTCCCAGGCGGGGAGGGGTCGAGACCCAGTACTTC.

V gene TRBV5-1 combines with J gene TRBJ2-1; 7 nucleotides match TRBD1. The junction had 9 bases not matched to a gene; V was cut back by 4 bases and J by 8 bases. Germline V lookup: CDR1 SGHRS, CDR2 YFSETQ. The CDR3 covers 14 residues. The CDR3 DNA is TGCGCCAGCAGCCTGAGGCAGGGGGTCGATGAGCAGTTCTTC. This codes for CASSLRQGVDEQFF.

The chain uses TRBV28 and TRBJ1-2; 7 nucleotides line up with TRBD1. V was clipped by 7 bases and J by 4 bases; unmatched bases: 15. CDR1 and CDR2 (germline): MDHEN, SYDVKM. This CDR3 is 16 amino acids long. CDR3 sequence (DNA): TGTGCCAGCACCCAAGTGTCCCCTCAGGGGGGCTATGGCTACACCTTC. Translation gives CASTQVSPQGGYGYTF.

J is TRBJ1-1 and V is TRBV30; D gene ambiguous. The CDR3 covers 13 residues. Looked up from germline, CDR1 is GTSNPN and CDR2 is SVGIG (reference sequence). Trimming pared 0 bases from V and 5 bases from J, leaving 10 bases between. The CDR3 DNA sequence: TGTGCCTGGAGTGTTAGAGGGAGAACTGAAGCTTTCTTT. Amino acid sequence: CAWSVRGRTEAFF.

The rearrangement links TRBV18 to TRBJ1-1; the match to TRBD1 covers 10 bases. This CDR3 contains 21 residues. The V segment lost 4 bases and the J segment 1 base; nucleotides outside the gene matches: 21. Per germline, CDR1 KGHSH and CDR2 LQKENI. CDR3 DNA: TGTGCCAGCTCACTTCAAACCGGGACAGGGGCCCCTCGGGGAAAGAACACTGAAGCTTTCTTT. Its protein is CASSLQTGTGAPRGKNTEAFF. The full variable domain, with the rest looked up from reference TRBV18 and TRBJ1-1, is NAGVMQNPRHLVRRRGQEARLRCSPMKGHSHVYWYRQLPEEGLKFMVYLQKENIIDESGMPKERFSAEFPKEGPSILRIQQVVRGDSAAYFCASSLQTGTGAPRGKNTEAFFGQGTRLTVV.

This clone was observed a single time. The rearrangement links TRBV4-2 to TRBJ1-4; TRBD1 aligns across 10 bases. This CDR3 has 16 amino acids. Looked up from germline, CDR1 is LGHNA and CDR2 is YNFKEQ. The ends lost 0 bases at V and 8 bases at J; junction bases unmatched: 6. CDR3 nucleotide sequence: TGTGCCAGCAGCCAAGAATCAAGACAGGGGGCGGAAAAACTGTTTTTT. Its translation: CASSQESRQGAEKLFF.

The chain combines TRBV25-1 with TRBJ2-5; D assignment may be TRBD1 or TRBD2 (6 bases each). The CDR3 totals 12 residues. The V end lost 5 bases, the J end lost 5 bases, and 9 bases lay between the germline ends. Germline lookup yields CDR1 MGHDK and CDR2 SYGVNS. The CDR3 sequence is CASSRGLETQYF. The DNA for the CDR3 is TGTGCCAGCAGTCGGGGGCTGGAGACCCAGTACTTC.

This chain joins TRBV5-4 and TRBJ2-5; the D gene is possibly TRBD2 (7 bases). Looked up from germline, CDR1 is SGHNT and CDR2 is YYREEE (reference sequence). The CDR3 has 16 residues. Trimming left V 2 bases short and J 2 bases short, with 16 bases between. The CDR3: CASSFTGGGLQETQYF. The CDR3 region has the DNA TGTGCCAGCAGCTTTACAGGCGGGGGCCTTCAAGAGACCCAGTACTTC. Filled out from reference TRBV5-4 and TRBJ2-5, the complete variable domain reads ETGVTQSPTHLIKTRGQQVTLRCSSQSGHNTVSWYQQALGQGPQFIFQYYREEENGRGNFPPRFSGLQFPNYSSELNVNALELDDSALYLCASSFTGGGLQETQYFGPGTRLLVL.

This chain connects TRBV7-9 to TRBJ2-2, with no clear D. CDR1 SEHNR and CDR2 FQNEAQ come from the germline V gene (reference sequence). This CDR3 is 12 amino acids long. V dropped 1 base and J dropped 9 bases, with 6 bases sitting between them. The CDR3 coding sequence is TGTGCCAGCAGCTTAGTGGTGAGGGAGCTGTTTTTT. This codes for CASSLVVRELFF. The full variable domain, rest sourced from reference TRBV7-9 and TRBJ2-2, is DTGVSQNPRHKITKRGQNVTFRCDPISEHNRLYWYRQTLGQGPEFLTYFQNEAQLEKSRLLSDRFSAERPKGSFSTLEIQRTEQGDSAMYLCASSLVVRELFFGEGSRLTVL.

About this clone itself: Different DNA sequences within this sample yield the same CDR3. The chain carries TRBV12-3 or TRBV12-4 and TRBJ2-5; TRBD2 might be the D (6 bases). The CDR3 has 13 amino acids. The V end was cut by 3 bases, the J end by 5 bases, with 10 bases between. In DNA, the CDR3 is TGTGCCAGCAGTTTTTGGGGAGGCGAGACCCAGTACTTC. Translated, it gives CASSFWGGETQYF.

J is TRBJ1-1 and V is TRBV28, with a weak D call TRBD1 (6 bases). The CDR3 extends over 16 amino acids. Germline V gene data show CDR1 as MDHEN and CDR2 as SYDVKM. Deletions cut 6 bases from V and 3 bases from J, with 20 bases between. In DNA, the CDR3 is TGTGCCAGCAGGCCCCCCGGGGCGGGGGGCGACACTGAAGCTTTCTTT. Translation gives CASRPPGAGGDTEAFF.

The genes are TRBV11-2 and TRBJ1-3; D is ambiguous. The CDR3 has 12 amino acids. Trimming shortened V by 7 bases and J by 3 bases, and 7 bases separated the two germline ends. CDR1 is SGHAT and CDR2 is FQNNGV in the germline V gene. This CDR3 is CASTTNGNTIYF. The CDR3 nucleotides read TGTGCCAGCACCACAAATGGAAACACCATATATTTT.